A selection of T cell receptor beta chains follows, all from one sample in a study of radiotherapy plus CTLA-4 blockade in lung cancer. Here immunoSEQ multiplex PCR was the method, and the copy in TCRdb shows in-frame clones only, minus some. The table shows tens of thousands of clones, with 78% occurring only once. The material was peripheral blood, obtained from a patient treated with radiotherapy plus ipilimumab. The receptors shown here come from a human donor with non-small cell lung cancer who had a partial response to radiotherapy plus ipilimumab. Some clones in this sample may be carry-over from other donors' samples. Both conserved end residues are part of each CDR3. The D gene is left open where the match is weak. Clone sizes are given selectively: once, few, many, or a class where the clone is expanded.

>14|NA|TRBD2|TRBJ2-2|TRBV28
TGTGCCAGCAAGCGGGGCGGGGGCACCGGGGAGCTGTTTTTT
CASKRGGGTGELFF
>12|NA|TRBD1|TRBJ1-2|TRBV6-5
TGTGCCAGCAGTTTGAACAGGGGTGGCTACACCTTC
CASSLNRGGYTF
>12|NA|NA|TRBJ2-2|TRBV7-3
TGTGCCAGCAGCCCATACAACGGGGAGCTGTTTTTT
CASSPYNGELFF
>14|NA|NA|TRBJ2-2|TRBV2
TGTGCCAGCAGACCACAGGGACGAAGCGGGGAGCTGTTTTTT
CASRPQGRSGELFF
>19|NA|TRBD2|TRBJ2-3|TRBV7-9
TGTGCCAGCAGCTTAATTAGTTTTCGACTAGCGGGGTTACCAGATACGCAGTATTTT
CASSLISFRLAGLPDTQYF
>16|NA|NA|TRBJ1-1|TRBV11-2
TGTGCCAGCACCCCGCATAGGGGTCGACTGAACACTGAAGCTTTCTTT
CASTPHRGRLNTEAFF
>15|once|TRBD1|TRBJ1-6|TRBV28
TGTGCCAGCAGTCTGACAGGGGGCGTTTCACGACCCCTCCACTTT
CASSLTGGVSRPLHF
>16|NA|TRBD1|TRBJ2-1|TRBV18
TGTGCCAGCTCGCGACAGGGGGCGAGGTCCTACAATGAGCAGTTCTTC
CASSRQGARSYNEQFF
>15|NA|TRBD1|TRBJ1-2|TRBV27
TGTGCCAGCAGTCAACAAAGGGACAGGGGCTATGGCTACACCTTC
CASSQQRDRGYGYTF
>15|NA|TRBD1|TRBJ2-5|TRBV7-9
TGTGCCAGCAGCTCCTGGACAGGATACCAAGAGACCCAGTACTTC
CASSSWTGYQETQYF
>14|NA|NA|TRBJ2-2|TRBV5-1
TGCGCCAGCAGCTTGGCTACGAACACCGGGGAGCTGTTTTTT
CASSLATNTGELFF
>14|once|NA|TRBJ2-1|TRBV10-1
TGCGCCAGCAGTGAGTCATCAGAGGTGAATGAGCAGTTCTTC
CASSESSEVNEQFF
>13|NA|NA|TRBJ2-7|TRBV25-1
TGTGCCAGCAGTGAATCCGGGGACTACGAGCAGTACTTC
CASSESGDYEQYF
>16|NA|TRBD1|TRBJ1-6|TRBV2
TGTGCCAGCAGCTCCGGGACAGGGGGCAATAATTCACCCCTCCACTTT
CASSSGTGGNNSPLHF
>17|NA|TRBD2|TRBJ2-1|TRBV7-9
TGTGCCAGCAGTTTTGGGGGCGCGGGAGGGGTCCACAATGAGCAGTTCTTC
CASSFGGAGGVHNEQFF
>15|NA|NA|TRBJ2-7|TRBV5-1
TGCGCCAGCAGCTTGGCCCTTGGACGGGACTACGAGCAGTACTTC
CASSLALGRDYEQYF
>17|NA|TRBD2|TRBJ2-1|TRBV5-1
TGCGCCAGCTGCCGGGACAACGGACTAGCGGGAGCCAATGAGCAGTTCTTC
CASCRDNGLAGANEQFF
>11|NA|NA|TRBJ2-7|TRBV2
TGTGCCAGCATGGAGGCCTACGAGCAGTACTTC
CASMEAYEQYF
>14|NA|NA|TRBJ2-7|TRBV6-5
TGTGCCAGCAGTCCAGGCAGGGTTCCCTACGAGCAGTACTTC
CASSPGRVPYEQYF
>14|NA|NA|TRBJ1-5|TRBV10-3
TGTGCCATCAGTGAACAGTATAGCAATCAGCCCCAGCATTTT
CAISEQYSNQPQHF
>15|NA|NA|TRBJ1-5|TRBV15
TGTGCCACCAGCAGACGTGGGCAGGGTAATCGGCCCCAGCATTTT
CATSRRGQGNRPQHF
>15|NA|TRBD1|TRBJ2-4|TRBV5-1
TGCGCCAGCAGCCCCGCTGGACAGGGTGAAAACATTCAGTACTTC
CASSPAGQGENIQYF
>16|few|TRBD2|TRBJ2-7|TRBV9
TGTGCCAGCAGCGTAGACCCTGGCGGGAGTCGGGACGAGCAGTACTTC
CASSVDPGGSRDEQYF
>12|NA|NA|TRBJ2-5|TRBV2
TGTGCCAGCAGTCGGGTTCAAGAGACCCAGTACTTC
CASSRVQETQYF
>15|NA|NA|TRBJ1-6|TRBV28
TGTGCCAGCAGTCCTCGAGGCGGGGGAGGATCACCCCTCCACTTT
CASSPRGGGGSPLHF
>13|NA|NA|TRBJ2-1|TRBV10-3
TGTGCCATCAGTGGTCCCAGCTACAATGAGCAGTTCTTC
CAISGPSYNEQFF
>14|NA|NA|TRBJ2-7|TRBV27
TGTGCCAGCAGTTATTTAATCAGCTCCTACGAGCAGTACTTC
CASSYLISSYEQYF
>16|few|TRBD1|TRBJ2-7|TRBV5-6
TGTGCCAGCAGCTTCTGGGGGACAGGCGCTTCCTACGAGCAGTACTTC
CASSFWGTGASYEQYF
>14|few|TRBD2|TRBJ2-7|TRBV30
TGTGCCTGGCGGACTAGCGGGAGTCATAACGAGCAGTACTTC
CAWRTSGSHNEQYF
>15|NA|TRBD1|TRBJ2-7|TRBV19
TGTGCCAGTAGTCATACAGGGGGGTTATCCTACGAGCAGTACTTC
CASSHTGGLSYEQYF
>13|once|TRBD1|TRBJ1-2|TRBV7-6
TGTGCCAGCAGCTTAAGGGGGACAGGAGGCTACACCTTC
CASSLRGTGGYTF
>16|NA|TRBD1|TRBJ2-1|TRBV29-1
TGCAGCGTTGAACTCAATCCAGGGGGCCCCTACAATGAGCAGTTCTTC
CSVELNPGGPYNEQFF